The present T cell receptor (beta chain) was sequenced within a study of OX40 agonist ivuxolimab in advanced cancers. Study overall: Dose-escalation patients were diagnosed with hepatocellular carcinoma, melanoma, renal cell cancer or head and neck cancer. Study results and limitations: On average, a greater number of expanded clones characterised CD8+ T cells relative to CD4+. Nonresponders, in some cases, also had low normalized T-cell clonal expansion. Among the lowest peripheral clonal expansion occurred in 0.1-3.0 mg/kg partial responders.

At least ten counts were recorded for this clone. The target antigen is unknown. The CDR3 totals 15 residues. Looked up from germline, CDR1 is SNHLY and CDR2 is FYNNEI. Trimming left V 4 bases short and J 4 bases short, with 15 bases between. The assay was immunoSEQ multiplex PCR, and TCRdb's table has in-frame clones only and misses some. The table lists 70,000 to 95,000 clones, 92% of them singletons. The sequencing here drew on CD4+ or CD8+ T cells sorted from blood, taken in a trial of the OX40 agonist ivuxolimab. The chain carries TRBV2 and TRBJ2-3; D is undetermined. The TCR comes from an adult with an advanced solid tumor such as melanoma, head and neck, liver or kidney cancer. The CDR3 loop reads CASSVRSGEADTQYF. CDR3 coding DNA: TGTGCCAGCAGTGTAAGGTCAGGTGAAGCAGATACGCAGTATTTT.